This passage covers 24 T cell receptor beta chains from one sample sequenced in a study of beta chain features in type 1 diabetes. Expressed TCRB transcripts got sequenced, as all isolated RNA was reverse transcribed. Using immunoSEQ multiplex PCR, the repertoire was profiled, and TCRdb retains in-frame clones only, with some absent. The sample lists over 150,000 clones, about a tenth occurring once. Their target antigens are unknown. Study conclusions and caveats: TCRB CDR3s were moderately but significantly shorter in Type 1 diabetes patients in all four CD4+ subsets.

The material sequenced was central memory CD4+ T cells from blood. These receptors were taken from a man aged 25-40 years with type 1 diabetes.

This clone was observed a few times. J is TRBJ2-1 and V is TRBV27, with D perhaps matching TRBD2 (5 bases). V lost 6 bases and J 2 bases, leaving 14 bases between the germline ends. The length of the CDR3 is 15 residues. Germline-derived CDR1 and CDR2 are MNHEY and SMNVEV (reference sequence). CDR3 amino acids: CASSPERRTYNEQFF. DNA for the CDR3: TGTGCCAGCAGCCCAGAGCGGCGTACCTACAATGAGCAGTTCTTC.

The CDR3 DNA reads TGCGCCAGCAGCTCCCCCCTGATAGCGGGAGGAAGAAATGAGCAGTTCTTC. The encoded protein is CASSSPLIAGGRNEQFF. The chain is built from TRBV4-1 and TRBJ2-1; 10 positions agree with TRBD2. The trim removed 5 bases at V and 7 bases at J, leaving 14 bases unmatched. Germline-derived CDR1 and CDR2 are MGHRA and YSYEKL. The length of the CDR3 is 17 residues.

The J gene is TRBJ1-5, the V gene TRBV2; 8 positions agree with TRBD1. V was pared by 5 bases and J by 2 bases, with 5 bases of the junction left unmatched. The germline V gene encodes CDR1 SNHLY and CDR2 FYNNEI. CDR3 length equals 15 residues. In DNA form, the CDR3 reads TGTGCCAGCAGTAAGGACAGGGTAGGCAATCAGCCCCAGCATTTT. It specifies CASSKDRVGNQPQHF.

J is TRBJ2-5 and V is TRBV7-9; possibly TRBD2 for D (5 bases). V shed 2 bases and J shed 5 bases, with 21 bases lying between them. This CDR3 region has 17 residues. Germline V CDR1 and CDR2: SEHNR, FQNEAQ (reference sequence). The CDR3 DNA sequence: TGTGCCAGCAGCTTAATCCTTTGGAACGAGAGAGGGGAGACCCAGTACTTC. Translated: CASSLILWNERGETQYF.

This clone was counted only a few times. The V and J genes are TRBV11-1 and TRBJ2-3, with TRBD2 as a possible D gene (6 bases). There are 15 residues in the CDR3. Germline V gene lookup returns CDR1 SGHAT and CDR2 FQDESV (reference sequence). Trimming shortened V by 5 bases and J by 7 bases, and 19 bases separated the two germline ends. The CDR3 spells CASSPSTFGGNTQYF. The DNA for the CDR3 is TGTGCCAGCAGCCCGTCCACCTTCGGGGGAAATACGCAGTATTTT.

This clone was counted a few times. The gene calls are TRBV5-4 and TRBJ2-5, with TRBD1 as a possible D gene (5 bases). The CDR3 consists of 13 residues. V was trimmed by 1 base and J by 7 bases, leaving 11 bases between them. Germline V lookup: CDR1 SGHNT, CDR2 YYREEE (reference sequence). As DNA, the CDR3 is TGTGCCAGCAGCTTGCAGGGCCCTCCGACCCAGTACTTC. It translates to CASSLQGPPTQYF.

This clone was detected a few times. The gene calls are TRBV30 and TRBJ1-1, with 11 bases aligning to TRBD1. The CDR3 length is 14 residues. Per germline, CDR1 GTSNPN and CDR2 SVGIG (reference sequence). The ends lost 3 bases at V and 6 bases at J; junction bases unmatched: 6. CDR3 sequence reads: CAWRLEGQGAEAFF. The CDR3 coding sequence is TGTGCCTGGAGGTTAGAGGGACAGGGGGCTGAAGCTTTCTTT.

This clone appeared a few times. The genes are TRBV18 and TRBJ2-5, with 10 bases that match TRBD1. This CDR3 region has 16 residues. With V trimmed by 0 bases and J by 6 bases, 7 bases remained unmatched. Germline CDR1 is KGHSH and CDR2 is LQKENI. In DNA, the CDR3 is TGTGCCAGCTCACCACCAAGAGACAGGGGGCTTCAGACCCAGTACTTC. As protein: CASSPPRDRGLQTQYF.

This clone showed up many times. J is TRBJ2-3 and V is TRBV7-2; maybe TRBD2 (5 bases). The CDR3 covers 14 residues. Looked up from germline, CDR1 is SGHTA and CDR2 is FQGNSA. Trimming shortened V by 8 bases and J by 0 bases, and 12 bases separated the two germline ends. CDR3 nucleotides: TGTGCCAGCTCCGACTACCTCAGCACAGATACGCAGTATTTT. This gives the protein CASSDYLSTDTQYF.

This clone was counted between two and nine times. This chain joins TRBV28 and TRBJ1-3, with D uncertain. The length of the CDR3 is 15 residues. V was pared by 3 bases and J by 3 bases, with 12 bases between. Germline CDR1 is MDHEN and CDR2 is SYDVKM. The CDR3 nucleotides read TGTGCCAGCAGTTTGAGCCGGGGAGGTGGAAACACCATATATTTT. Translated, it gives CASSLSRGGGNTIYF.

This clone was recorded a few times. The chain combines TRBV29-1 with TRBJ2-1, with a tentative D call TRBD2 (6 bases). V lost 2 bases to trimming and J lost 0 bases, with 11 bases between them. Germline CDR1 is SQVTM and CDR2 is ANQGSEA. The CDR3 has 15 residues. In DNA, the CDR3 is TGCAGCGTTGAAAGCGGGCCGGGCTCCTACAATGAGCAGTTCTTC. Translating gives CSVESGPGSYNEQFF.

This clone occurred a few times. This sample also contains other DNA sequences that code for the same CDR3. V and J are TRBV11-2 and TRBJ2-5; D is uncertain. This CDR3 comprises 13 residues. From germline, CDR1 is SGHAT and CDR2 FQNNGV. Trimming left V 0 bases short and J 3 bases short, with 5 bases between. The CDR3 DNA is TGTGCCAGCAGCTTAGAACGGGAAGAGACCCAGTACTTC. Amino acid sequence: CASSLEREETQYF.

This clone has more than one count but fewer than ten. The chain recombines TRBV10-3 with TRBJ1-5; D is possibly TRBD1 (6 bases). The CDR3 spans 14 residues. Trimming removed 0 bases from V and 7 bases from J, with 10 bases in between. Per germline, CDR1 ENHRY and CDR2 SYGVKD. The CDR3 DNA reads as TGTGCCATCAGTGAGTCCTCAGGGGCACAGCCCCAGCATTTT. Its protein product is CAISESSGAQPQHF.

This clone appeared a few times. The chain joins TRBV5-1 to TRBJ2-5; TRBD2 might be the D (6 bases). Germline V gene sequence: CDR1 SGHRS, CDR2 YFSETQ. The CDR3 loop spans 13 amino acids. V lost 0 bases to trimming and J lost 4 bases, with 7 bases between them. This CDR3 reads CASSLAGGETQYF. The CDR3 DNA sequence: TGCGCCAGCAGCTTGGCCGGGGGAGAGACCCAGTACTTC.

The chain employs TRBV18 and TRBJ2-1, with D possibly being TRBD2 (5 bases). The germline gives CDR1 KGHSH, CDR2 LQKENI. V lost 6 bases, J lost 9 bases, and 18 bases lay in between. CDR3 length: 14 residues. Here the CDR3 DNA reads TGTGCCAGCTCGCCTGATCATCGGGCGGGTGAGCAGTTCTTC. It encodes CASSPDHRAGEQFF.

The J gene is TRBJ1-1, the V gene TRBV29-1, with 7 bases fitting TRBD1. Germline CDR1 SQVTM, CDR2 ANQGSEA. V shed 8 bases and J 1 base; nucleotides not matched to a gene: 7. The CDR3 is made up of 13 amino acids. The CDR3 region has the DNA TGCAGCACAACTAAGGGGGCGAACACTGAAGCTTTCTTT. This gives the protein CSTTKGANTEAFF.

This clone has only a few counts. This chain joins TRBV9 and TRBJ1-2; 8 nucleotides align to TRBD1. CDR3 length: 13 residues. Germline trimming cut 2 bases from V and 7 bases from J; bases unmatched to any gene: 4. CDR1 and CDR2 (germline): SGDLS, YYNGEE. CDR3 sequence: CASSVDRGGGYTF. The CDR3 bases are TGTGCCAGCAGCGTCGACAGGGGAGGTGGCTACACCTTC.

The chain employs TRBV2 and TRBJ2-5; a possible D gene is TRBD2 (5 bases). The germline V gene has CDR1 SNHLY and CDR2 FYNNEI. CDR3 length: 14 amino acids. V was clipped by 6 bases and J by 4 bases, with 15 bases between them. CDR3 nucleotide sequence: TGTGCCAGCAGGGAGGCGGGTCGGACAGAGACCCAGTACTTC. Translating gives CASREAGRTETQYF.

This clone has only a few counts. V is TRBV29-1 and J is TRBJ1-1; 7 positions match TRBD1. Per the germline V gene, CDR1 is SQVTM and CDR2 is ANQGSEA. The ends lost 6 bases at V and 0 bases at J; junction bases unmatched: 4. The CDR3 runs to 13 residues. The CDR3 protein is CSVKGQLNTEAFF. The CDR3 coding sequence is TGCAGCGTCAAGGGACAGTTGAACACTGAAGCTTTCTTT.

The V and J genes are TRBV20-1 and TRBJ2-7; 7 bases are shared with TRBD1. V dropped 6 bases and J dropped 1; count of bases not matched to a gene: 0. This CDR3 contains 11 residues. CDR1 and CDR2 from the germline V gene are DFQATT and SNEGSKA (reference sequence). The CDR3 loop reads CSATGSYEQYF. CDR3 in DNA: TGCAGTGCGACAGGGTCCTACGAGCAGTACTTC.

This chain's CDR3 is CASSSRTSGRTDTQYF. The DNA for the CDR3 is TGTGCCAGCAGCTCTCGGACTAGCGGGAGGACAGATACGCAGTATTTT. The rearrangement links TRBV9 to TRBJ2-3; 14 nucleotides align to TRBD2. CDR3 length equals 16 residues. The V and J ends lost 4 bases and 3 bases, in that order; junction bases with no gene match: 4. CDR1 SGDLS and CDR2 YYNGEE come from the germline V gene.

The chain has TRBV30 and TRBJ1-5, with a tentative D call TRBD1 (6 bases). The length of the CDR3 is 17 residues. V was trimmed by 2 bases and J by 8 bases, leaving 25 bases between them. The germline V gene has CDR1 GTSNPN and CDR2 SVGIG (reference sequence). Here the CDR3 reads CAWSPTQGFLLDEPQHF. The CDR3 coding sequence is TGTGCCTGGAGTCCAACCCAGGGGTTCCTCCTAGATGAGCCCCAGCATTTT.

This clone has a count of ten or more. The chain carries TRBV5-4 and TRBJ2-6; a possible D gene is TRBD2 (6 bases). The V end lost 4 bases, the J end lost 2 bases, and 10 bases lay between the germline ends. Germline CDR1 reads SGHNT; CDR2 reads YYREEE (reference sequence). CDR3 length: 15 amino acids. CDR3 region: CASSTGGTGANVLTF. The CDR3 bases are TGTGCCAGCAGCACCGGAGGGACTGGGGCCAACGTCCTGACTTTC.

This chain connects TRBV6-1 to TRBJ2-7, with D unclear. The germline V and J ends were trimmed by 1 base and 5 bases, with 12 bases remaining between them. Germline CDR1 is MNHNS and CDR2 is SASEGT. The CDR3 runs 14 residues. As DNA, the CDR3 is TGTGCCAGCAGTGAAGGAGGTAGCTTTCACGAGCAGTACTTC. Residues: CASSEGGSFHEQYF.